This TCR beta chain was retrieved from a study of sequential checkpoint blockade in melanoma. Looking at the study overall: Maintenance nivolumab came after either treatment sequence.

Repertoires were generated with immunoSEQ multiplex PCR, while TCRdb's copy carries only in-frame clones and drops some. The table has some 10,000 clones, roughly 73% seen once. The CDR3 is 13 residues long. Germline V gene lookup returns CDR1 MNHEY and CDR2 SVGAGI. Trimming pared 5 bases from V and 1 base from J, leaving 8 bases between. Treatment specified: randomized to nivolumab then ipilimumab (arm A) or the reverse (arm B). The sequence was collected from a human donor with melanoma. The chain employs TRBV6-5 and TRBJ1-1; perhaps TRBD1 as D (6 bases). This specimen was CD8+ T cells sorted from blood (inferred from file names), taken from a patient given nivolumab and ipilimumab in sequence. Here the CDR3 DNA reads TGTGCCAGCAGTATACAGGGGAACACTGAAGCTTTCTTT. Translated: CASSIQGNTEAFF.